The 20 T cell receptor beta chains below were found in one sample sequenced in a study of shared clonotypes between healthy human individuals. Here immunoSEQ multiplex PCR was the method, and the copy in TCRdb shows in-frame clones only, minus some. The table includes roughly 500,000 clones, approximately 94% detected once. The sequenced material came from naive CD4+ T cells sorted from blood. Regarding subset: CD45RA+ positively selected. Source of these receptors: a woman in her twenties or thirties in good health.

This clone appeared a single time. The V call is TRBV10-2, the J call TRBJ2-1; 14 bases match TRBD2. Germline CDR1 and CDR2: WSHSY and SAAADI. The CDR3 runs to 17 residues. Germline trimming cut 7 bases from V and 0 bases from J; bases unmatched to any gene: 5. CDR3 DNA sequence: TGCGCCAGCAACAGAGGGACTAGCGGGAGCTCCTACAATGAGCAGTTCTTC. Translating gives CASNRGTSGSSYNEQFF.

A remark on this clone: Additional DNA sequences in this sample encode the identical CDR3. V and J are TRBV5-1 and TRBJ1-1; D remains ambiguous. The CDR3 is 12 amino acids. The ends were cut back, 2 bases at V and 1 base at J, with 3 bases in the middle. Germline V lookup: CDR1 SGHRS, CDR2 YFSETQ. As DNA, the CDR3 is TGCGCCAGCAGCTTCGGGAACACTGAAGCTTTCTTT. It yields the protein CASSFGNTEAFF.

J is TRBJ1-1 and V is TRBV18, with a possible D match to TRBD1 (6 bases). Germline CDR1 reads KGHSH; CDR2 reads LQKENI. The V end was cut by 4 bases, the J end by 3 bases, with 15 bases between. The CDR3 loop spans 15 amino acids. The chain's CDR3 is CASSLQGKGDTEAFF. The CDR3 nucleotides are TGTGCCAGCTCACTACAGGGTAAAGGGGACACTGAAGCTTTCTTT. Drawing the rest from reference TRBV18 and TRBJ1-1, the complete variable domain is NAGVMQNPRHLVRRRGQEARLRCSPMKGHSHVYWYRQLPEEGLKFMVYLQKENIIDESGMPKERFSAEFPKEGPSILRIQQVVRGDSAAYFCASSLQGKGDTEAFFGQGTRLTVV.

The rearrangement joins TRBV28 to TRBJ2-1; D may be TRBD2 (6 bases). V was pared by 10 bases and J by 1 base, with 14 bases between. The CDR3 loop spans 14 amino acids. The germline CDR1 and CDR2 sequences are MDHEN and SYDVKM. The CDR3 protein is CATREAGSYNEQFF. The CDR3 coding sequence is TGTGCCACTCGCGAGGCGGGGTCCTACAATGAGCAGTTCTTC. The entire variable domain, with the rest obtained from reference TRBV28 and TRBJ2-1, is as follows: DVKVTQSSRYLVKRTGEKVFLECVQDMDHENMFWYRQDPGLGLRLIYFSYDVKMKEKGDIPEGYSVSREKKERFSLILESASTNQTSMYLCATREAGSYNEQFFGPGTRLTVL.

This chain connects TRBV19 to TRBJ2-7; D assignment may be TRBD1 or TRBD2 (5 bases each). The ends were cut back, 9 bases at V and 2 bases at J, with 20 bases in the middle. Germline loops: CDR1 LNHDA, CDR2 SQIVND (reference sequence). The CDR3 covers 15 residues. The CDR3 nucleotides read TGTGCCAGCCAAACCGTCGGGACGTCTCCCTACGAGCAGTACTTC. It yields the protein CASQTVGTSPYEQYF.

The chain has TRBV4-1 and TRBJ2-7; perhaps D is TRBD1 or TRBD2 (7 bases each). CDR3 length: 16 amino acids. V lost 1 base and J lost 1, with 14 bases in between. Germline V gene lookup returns CDR1 MGHRA and CDR2 YSYEKL. The CDR3 nucleotides read TGCGCCAGCAGCCAAGTGGGAGGGGGCCGTTCCTACGAGCAGTACTTC. Translation: CASSQVGGGRSYEQYF.

The V and J genes are TRBV21-1 and TRBJ2-7; TRBD2 reflects the table's D call only, with no check against the DNA. TRBV21-1 corresponds to a pseudogene. The CDR3 spans 12 residues. The CDR3 DNA reads as TGTGCCAGCAGCAAACAGAGGGTTGAGCAGTACTTC. Residues: CASSKQRVEQYF.

The chain joins TRBV6-5 to TRBJ2-3; 9 nucleotides agree with TRBD1. This CDR3 comprises 14 residues. Losses at the gene ends were 5 bases for V and 3 bases for J; bases not matched to a gene: 3. Per germline, CDR1 MNHEY and CDR2 SVGAGI. CDR3 in amino acids: CASSIGTGTDTQYF. DNA for the CDR3: TGTGCCAGCAGTATAGGGACAGGGACAGATACGCAGTATTTT.

V is TRBV29-1 and J is TRBJ2-7, with D perhaps matching TRBD1 (5 bases). V lost 4 bases to trimming and J lost 2 bases, with 12 bases between them. The CDR3 runs to 13 residues. Germline V gives CDR1 SQVTM, CDR2 ANQGSEA. This CDR3 reads CSVADSLAYEQYF. The CDR3 DNA sequence: TGCAGCGTTGCAGACAGCCTAGCCTACGAGCAGTACTTC.

This clone appeared a single time. The J gene is TRBJ2-5, the V gene TRBV28; 7 nucleotides match TRBD1. V lost 6 bases and J lost 3; bases outside the gene matches: 10. The CDR3 contains 15 residues. Germline lookup yields CDR1 MDHEN and CDR2 SYDVKM. This chain's CDR3 is CASRAGTAKKETQYF. The CDR3 DNA sequence: TGTGCCAGCAGGGCCGGGACAGCTAAAAAAGAGACCCAGTACTTC.

This sequence joins TRBV10-1 and TRBJ2-5; 12 positions match TRBD1. Matching the DNA end better, TRBJ2-7 makes the J call doubtful. This CDR3 has 14 residues. Germline V gene lookup returns CDR1 WNHNN and CDR2 SYGVQD (reference sequence). Here the CDR3 DNA reads TGCGCCAGCAGTGGCGGGACAGGGGGCGGCGAGCAGTACTTC. This encodes CASSGGTGGGEQYF.

The CDR3 DNA sequence: TGTGCCAGCAGCTGGGACATCCCCAATCAGCCCCAGCATTTT. Protein sequence: CASSWDIPNQPQHF. The rearrangement joins TRBV28 to TRBJ1-5; D possibly corresponds to TRBD1 (6 bases). CDR3 length: 14 amino acids. Between the trimmed V and J ends, which lost 6 bases and 3 bases, there was a span of 12 bases. Germline CDR1 and CDR2: MDHEN and SYDVKM.

The CDR3 nucleotides are TGTGCCAGCAGTGCCGGGCGACAGGGAAGCAATCAGCCCCAGCATTTT. Translation gives CASSAGRQGSNQPQHF. V is TRBV2 and J is TRBJ1-5; 7 bases align to TRBD1. Germline CDR1 is SNHLY and CDR2 is FYNNEI. CDR3 size: 16 residues. The ends lost 4 bases at V and 1 base at J; junction bases unmatched: 7.

The chain recombines TRBV27 with TRBJ2-7; D gene ambiguous. The CDR3 has 11 residues. Trimming removed 8 bases at V and 0 bases at J, with 5 bases between. Looked up from germline, CDR1 is MNHEY and CDR2 is SMNVEV (reference sequence). The chain's CDR3 is CASYSSYEQYF. Here the CDR3 DNA reads TGTGCCAGCTACAGCTCCTACGAGCAGTACTTC.

The V call is TRBV19, the J call TRBJ2-1; D is unresolved. The CDR3 contains 14 residues. Germline V gives CDR1 LNHDA, CDR2 SQIVND (reference sequence). The V end lost 5 bases, the J end lost 7 bases, and 15 bases lay between the germline ends. The CDR3 DNA follows: TGTGCCAGTAGTGAAGGTAGGCTAGGGAATGAGCAGTTCTTC. Translating gives CASSEGRLGNEQFF.

This clone has a single count. The chain uses TRBV9 and TRBJ2-1; 10 bases map to TRBD2. The germline V gene encodes CDR1 SGDLS and CDR2 YYNGEE. There are 16 residues in the CDR3. Trimming removed 0 bases from V and 8 bases from J; junction bases left unmatched: 8. Here the CDR3 DNA reads TGTGCCAGCAGCGTAGGTGCCCTAGCGGGAGTTGATGAGCAGTTCTTC. Translation gives CASSVGALAGVDEQFF.

V and J are TRBV7-9 and TRBJ2-1; D call uncertain. The CDR3 has 15 residues. CDR1 and CDR2 from the germline V gene are SEHNR and FQNEAQ (reference sequence). V dropped 7 bases and J dropped 0 bases, with 13 bases sitting between them. This CDR3 reads CASTRWGLSYNEQFF. CDR3 sequence (DNA): TGTGCCAGCACTCGATGGGGTCTCTCCTACAATGAGCAGTTCTTC.

V gene TRBV10-3 combines with J gene TRBJ1-5, with D tentatively TRBD1 (6 bases). Germline CDR1 and CDR2: ENHRY and SYGVKD. Trimming left V 0 bases short and J 5 bases short, with 8 bases between. This CDR3 is 14 amino acids long. The CDR3 nucleotides read TGTGCCATCAGTGAGTCCCCAGGGGATCAGCCCCAGCATTTT. Its protein product is CAISESPGDQPQHF.

V usage is TRBV15 and J usage is TRBJ2-3; 7 bases map to TRBD2. CDR3 length: 15 amino acids. V dropped 0 bases and J dropped 4; count of bases not matched to a gene: 4. Germline V gene data show CDR1 as LNHNV and CDR2 as YYDKDF (reference sequence). The CDR3 region is CATSREAGTADTQYF. CDR3 nucleotides: TGTGCCACCAGCAGAGAAGCGGGAACAGCAGATACGCAGTATTTT. Together with reference TRBV15 and TRBJ2-3, the CDR3 gives the full variable domain: DAMVIQNPRYQVTQFGKPVTLSCSQTLNHNVMYWYQQKSSQAPKLLFHYYDKDFNNEADTPDNFQSRRPNTSFCFLDIRSPGLGDTAMYLCATSREAGTADTQYFGPGTRLTVL.

This sequence joins TRBV5-1 and TRBJ2-7, with 15 bases that match TRBD2. The CDR3 sequence is 17 residues long. V shed 2 bases, J shed 6 bases, and the junction held 9 bases outside the gene matches. The germline V gene has CDR1 SGHRS and CDR2 YFSETQ. The DNA for the CDR3 is TGCGCCAGCAGCTTCCGGGGACTAGCGGGAGGTTCTCCCGAGCAGTACTTC. This codes for CASSFRGLAGGSPEQYF.